This T cell receptor (beta chain) was recovered during a study of T cell changes during pregnancy in multiple sclerosis. Only in-frame clones appear in the TCRdb table, and some are missing; sequencing was by immunoSEQ multiplex PCR. This sample has roughly 60,000 clones, with about nine tenths found just once. Per germline, CDR1 SGHTA and CDR2 FQGNSA. The CDR3 runs to 14 residues. The junction had 5 bases not matched to a gene; V was cut back by 5 bases and J by 3 bases. The chain uses TRBV7-2 and TRBJ1-1, with 8 bases lining up with TRBD1. The clonotype comes from a female donor with multiple sclerosis, enrolled in a pregnancy study. The source material was peripheral blood, sampled in the second trimester of pregnancy. This chain's CDR3 is CASSRTGSDTEAFF. CDR3 bases: TGTGCCAGCAGCAGGACAGGGTCGGACACTGAAGCTTTCTTT. The whole variable domain, filled in from reference TRBV7-2 and TRBJ1-1, reads GAGVSQSPSNKVTEKGKDVELRCDPISGHTALYWYRQSLGQGLEFLIYFQGNSAPDKSGLPSDRFSAERTGGSVSTLTIQRTQQEDSAVYLCASSRTGSDTEAFFGQGTRLTVV.